The 13 T cell receptor beta chains below all came from one sample that was sequenced in a study of memory CD4+ T cells and cytomegalovirus serostatus (dated by TCRdb to between 2018 and 2021). A FACSAria II was used to sort memory CD4+ T cells, defined as single viable CD3+CD4+CD8-CD45RO+ cells. To prepare the library, the immunoSEQ multiplex PCR assay was applied. Here the immuneACCESS table is served through TCRdb, limited to in-frame sequences with V and J called. Missing clones are a known gap in these copies; in checked studies unresolved V genes cover under half, and the rest lacks a known reason. The sample profile shows 85,000 to 100,000 clones; roughly 80% of them were found once. The ten biggest clones cover 3.6% of the sample. The sample was memory CD4+ T cells from blood. Every receptor here comes from an adult in good health and CMV-seropositive.

A few counts support this clone. This chain links TRBV10-3 with TRBJ2-1; 7 positions match TRBD1. The V segment lost 4 bases and the J segment 9 bases; nucleotides outside the gene matches: 9. Germline CDR1 ENHRY, CDR2 SYGVKD. The CDR3 is 14 amino acids. Written as DNA, the CDR3 is TGTGCCATCAGTGGACAGGGCAGCTGGGGTGAGCAGTTCTTC. Translation gives CAISGQGSWGEQFF.

V gene TRBV2 combines with J gene TRBJ1-1, with D unclear. The length of the CDR3 is 12 residues. In germline, CDR1 is SNHLY, CDR2 FYNNEI. V was clipped by 5 bases and J by 3 bases, with 7 bases between them. As DNA, the CDR3 is TGTGCCAGCAGTAGCGGGCACACTGAAGCTTTCTTT. Translation gives CASSSGHTEAFF.

In regard to this clone: This CDR3 is also generated by other DNA sequences in the sample. The chain combines TRBV7-2 with TRBJ1-1; D unresolved. Germline CDR1 and CDR2: SGHTA and FQGNSA. V gave up 3 bases and J gave up 2 bases, with 4 bases separating them. CDR3 length: 12 amino acids. CDR3 amino acids: CASSLTNTEAFF. DNA for the CDR3: TGTGCCAGCAGCTTGACTAACACTGAAGCTTTCTTT.

The genes are TRBV5-1 and TRBJ2-2, with 9 bases that match TRBD2. The V gene's germline CDR1 is SGHRS and CDR2 YFSETQ. This CDR3 has 15 residues. The V and J ends lost 1 base and 3 bases, in that order; junction bases with no gene match: 1. The CDR3, as DNA: TGCGCCAGCAGCTTGAGACTAGCGGACACCGGGGAGCTGTTTTTT. Translating it yields CASSLRLADTGELFF.

This clone was counted a single time. The CDR3 DNA reads TGTGCCAGCAGTTATCCCGGACAGGGGGCCACTGAAGCTTTCTTT. It encodes CASSYPGQGATEAFF. This sequence joins TRBV6-5 and TRBJ1-1, with 11 bases aligning to TRBD1. Germline CDR1 reads MNHEY; CDR2 reads SVGAGI. The CDR3 is 15 residues long. J lost 4 bases, V lost 3 bases, and 4 bases had no gene match.

The V and J genes are TRBV25-1 and TRBJ2-1, with 8 bases lining up with TRBD2. Germline trimming cut 1 base from V and 1 base from J; bases unmatched to any gene: 6. In germline, CDR1 is MGHDK, CDR2 SYGVNS. This CDR3 has 17 residues. In DNA, the CDR3 is TGTGCCAGCAGTGAATTTACTAGCGGAGGGTCCTACAATGAGCAGTTCTTC. It specifies CASSEFTSGGSYNEQFF.

The chain has TRBV7-2 and TRBJ2-5; TRBD2 might be the D (6 bases). The length of the CDR3 is 14 residues. Germline CDR1 and CDR2: SGHTA and FQGNSA. V shed 2 bases and J shed 2 bases, with 9 bases lying between them. The CDR3 coding sequence is TGTGCCAGCAGCTTAAGTGCGGGACAAGAGACCCAGTACTTC. It encodes CASSLSAGQETQYF.

The rearrangement uses TRBV28 and TRBJ1-1; the D is unclear. The CDR3 length is 14 residues. V lost 2 bases, J lost 6 bases, and 13 bases lay in between. Germline V gene lookup returns CDR1 MDHEN and CDR2 SYDVKM. CDR3 region: CASSLNVLMAEAFF. In DNA form, the CDR3 reads TGTGCCAGCAGTTTAAATGTTCTTATGGCTGAAGCTTTCTTT. Drawing the rest from reference TRBV28 and TRBJ1-1, the complete variable domain is DVKVTQSSRYLVKRTGEKVFLECVQDMDHENMFWYRQDPGLGLRLIYFSYDVKMKEKGDIPEGYSVSREKKERFSLILESASTNQTSMYLCASSLNVLMAEAFFGQGTRLTVV.

The chain recombines TRBV15 with TRBJ2-5; no clear D. The CDR3 is made up of 15 amino acids. Trimming took 0 bases from V and 2 from J, leaving 10 bases between them. Germline V CDR1 and CDR2: LNHNV, YYDKDF (reference sequence). CDR3 DNA: TGTGCCACCAGCAGAGATATTGGACCTCAAGAGACCCAGTACTTC. Translation gives CATSRDIGPQETQYF.

This chain uses TRBV9 with TRBJ2-3; D is ambiguous. CDR3 length equals 14 residues. Germline CDR1 SGDLS, CDR2 YYNGEE. V gave up 4 bases and J gave up 3 bases, with 12 bases separating them. The CDR3 DNA reads TGTGCCAGCAGCCCCTTTAGGGCGACAGATACGCAGTATTTT. It yields the protein CASSPFRATDTQYF.

This clone was seen a single time. The chain employs TRBV6-6 and TRBJ1-2; D is unresolved. CDR1 is MNHNY, CDR2 SVGAGI, per germline (reference sequence). The CDR3 consists of 12 residues. V lost 4 bases to trimming and J lost 4 bases, with 7 bases between them. CDR3 region: CASSSDGYGYTF. As DNA, the CDR3 is TGTGCCAGCAGTTCGGACGGCTATGGCTACACCTTC.

The V gene is TRBV2, the J gene TRBJ2-6; D is unclear. V lost 3 bases, J lost 4 bases, and 10 bases lay in between. The germline V gene encodes CDR1 SNHLY and CDR2 FYNNEI. The CDR3 runs 15 residues. CDR3 nucleotide sequence: TGTGCCAGCAGTGAGTCTGGGTTCGGGGCCAACGTCCTGACTTTC. Residues: CASSESGFGANVLTF.

The chain employs TRBV7-7 and TRBJ2-1; 7 nucleotides agree with TRBD2. The CDR3 sequence is 13 residues long. Looked up from germline, CDR1 is SSHAT and CDR2 is FNYEAQ (reference sequence). CDR3 loop: CASALADNNEQFF. For the CDR3, the DNA is TGTGCTAGCGCGCTAGCGGACAACAATGAGCAGTTCTTC.